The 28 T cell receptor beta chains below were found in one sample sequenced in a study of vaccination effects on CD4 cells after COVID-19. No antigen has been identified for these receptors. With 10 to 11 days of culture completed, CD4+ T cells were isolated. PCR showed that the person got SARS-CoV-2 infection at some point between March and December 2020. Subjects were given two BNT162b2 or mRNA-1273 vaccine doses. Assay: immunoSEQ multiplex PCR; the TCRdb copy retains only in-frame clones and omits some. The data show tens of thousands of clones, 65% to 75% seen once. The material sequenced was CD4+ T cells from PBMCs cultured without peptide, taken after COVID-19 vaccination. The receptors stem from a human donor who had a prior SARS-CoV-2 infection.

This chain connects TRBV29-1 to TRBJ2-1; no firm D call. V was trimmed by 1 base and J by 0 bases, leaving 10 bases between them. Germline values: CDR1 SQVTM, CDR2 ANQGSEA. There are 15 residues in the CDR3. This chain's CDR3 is CSVEGTASSYNEQFF. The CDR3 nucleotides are TGCAGCGTTGAAGGAACTGCCAGCTCCTACAATGAGCAGTTCTTC.

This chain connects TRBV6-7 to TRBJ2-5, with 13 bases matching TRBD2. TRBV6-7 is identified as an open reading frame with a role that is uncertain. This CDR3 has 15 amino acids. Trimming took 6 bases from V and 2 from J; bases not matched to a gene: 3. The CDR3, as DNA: TGTGCCAGCAGGTCGACTAGCGGGGGGCAAGAGACCCAGTACTTC. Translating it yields CASRSTSGGQETQYF.

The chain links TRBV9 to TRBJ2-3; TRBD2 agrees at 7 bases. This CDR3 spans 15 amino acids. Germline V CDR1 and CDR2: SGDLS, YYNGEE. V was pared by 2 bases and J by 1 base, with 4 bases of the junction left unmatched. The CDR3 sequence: CASSVRGGGTDTQYF. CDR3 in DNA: TGTGCCAGCAGCGTGCGGGGAGGGGGCACAGATACGCAGTATTTT. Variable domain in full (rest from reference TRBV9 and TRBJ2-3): DSGVTQTPKHLITATGQRVTLRCSPRSGDLSVYWYQQSLDQGLQFLIQYYNGEERAKGNILERFSAQQFPDLHSELNLSSLELGDSALYFCASSVRGGGTDTQYFGPGTRLTVL.

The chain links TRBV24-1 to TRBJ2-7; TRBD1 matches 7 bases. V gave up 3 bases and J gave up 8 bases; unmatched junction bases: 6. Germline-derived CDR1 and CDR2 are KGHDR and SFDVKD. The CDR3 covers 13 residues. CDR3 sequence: CATSDEGDRQQYF. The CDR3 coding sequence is TGTGCCACCAGTGATGAGGGGGACAGACAGCAGTACTTC.

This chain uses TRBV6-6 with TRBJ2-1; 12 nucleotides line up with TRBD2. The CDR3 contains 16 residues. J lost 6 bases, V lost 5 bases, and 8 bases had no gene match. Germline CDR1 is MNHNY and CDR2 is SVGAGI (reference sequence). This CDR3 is CASSPRTSGVRNEQFF. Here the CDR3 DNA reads TGTGCCAGCAGTCCCCGGACTAGCGGGGTGCGCAATGAGCAGTTCTTC.

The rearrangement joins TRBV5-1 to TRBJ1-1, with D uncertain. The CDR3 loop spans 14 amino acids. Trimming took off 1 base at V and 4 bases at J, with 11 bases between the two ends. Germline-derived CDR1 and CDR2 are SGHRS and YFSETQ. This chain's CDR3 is CASSLLGIGTEAFF. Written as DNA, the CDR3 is TGCGCCAGCAGCTTGTTGGGAATAGGCACTGAAGCTTTCTTT.

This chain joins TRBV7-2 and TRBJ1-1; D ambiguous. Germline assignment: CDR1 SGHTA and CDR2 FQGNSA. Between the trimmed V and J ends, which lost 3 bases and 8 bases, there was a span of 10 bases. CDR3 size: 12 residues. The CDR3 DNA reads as TGTGCCAGCAGCTTTCCACCGGGCGAAGCTTTCTTT. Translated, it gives CASSFPPGEAFF.

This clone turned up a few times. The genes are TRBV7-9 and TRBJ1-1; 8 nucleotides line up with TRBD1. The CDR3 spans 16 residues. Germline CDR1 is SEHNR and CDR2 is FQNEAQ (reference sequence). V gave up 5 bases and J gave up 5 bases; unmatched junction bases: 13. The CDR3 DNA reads TGTGCCAGCAGCCCGCGATGGTGGACAGGGCGAACTGAAGCTTTCTTT. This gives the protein CASSPRWWTGRTEAFF. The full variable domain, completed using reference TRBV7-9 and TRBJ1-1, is DTGVSQNPRHKITKRGQNVTFRCDPISEHNRLYWYRQTLGQGPEFLTYFQNEAQLEKSRLLSDRFSAERPKGSFSTLEIQRTEQGDSAMYLCASSPRWWTGRTEAFFGQGTRLTVV.

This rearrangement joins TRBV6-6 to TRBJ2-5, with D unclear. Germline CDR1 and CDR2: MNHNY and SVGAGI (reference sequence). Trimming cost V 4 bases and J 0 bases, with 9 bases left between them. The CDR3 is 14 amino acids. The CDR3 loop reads CASSSDSNQETQYF. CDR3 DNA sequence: TGTGCCAGCAGTTCCGATTCCAACCAAGAGACCCAGTACTTC.

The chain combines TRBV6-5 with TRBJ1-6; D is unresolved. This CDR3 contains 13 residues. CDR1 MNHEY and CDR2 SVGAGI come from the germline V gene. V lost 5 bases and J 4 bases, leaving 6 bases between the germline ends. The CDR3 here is CASSLGYNSPLHF. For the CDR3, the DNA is TGTGCCAGCAGTCTAGGTTATAATTCACCCCTCCACTTT.

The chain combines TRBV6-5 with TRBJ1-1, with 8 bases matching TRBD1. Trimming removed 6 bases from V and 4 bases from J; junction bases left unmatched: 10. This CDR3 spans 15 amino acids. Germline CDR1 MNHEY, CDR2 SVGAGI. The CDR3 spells CASSVQGEVSTEAFF. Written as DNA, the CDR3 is TGTGCCAGCAGCGTACAGGGGGAAGTTAGCACTGAAGCTTTCTTT.

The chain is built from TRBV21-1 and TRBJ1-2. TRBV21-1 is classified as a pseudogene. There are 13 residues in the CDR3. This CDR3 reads CASSKEENYGYTF. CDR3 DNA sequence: TGTGCCAGCAGCAAAGAAGAGAACTATGGCTACACCTTC.

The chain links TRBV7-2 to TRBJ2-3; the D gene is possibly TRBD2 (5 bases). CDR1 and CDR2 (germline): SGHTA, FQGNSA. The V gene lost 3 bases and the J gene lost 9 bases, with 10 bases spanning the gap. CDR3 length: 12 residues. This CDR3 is CASSFEGATQYF. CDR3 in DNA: TGTGCCAGCAGCTTTGAGGGAGCGACGCAGTATTTT. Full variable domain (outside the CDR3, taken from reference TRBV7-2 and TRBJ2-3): GAGVSQSPSNKVTEKGKDVELRCDPISGHTALYWYRQSLGQGLEFLIYFQGNSAPDKSGLPSDRFSAERTGGSVSTLTIQRTQQEDSAVYLCASSFEGATQYFGPGTRLTVL.

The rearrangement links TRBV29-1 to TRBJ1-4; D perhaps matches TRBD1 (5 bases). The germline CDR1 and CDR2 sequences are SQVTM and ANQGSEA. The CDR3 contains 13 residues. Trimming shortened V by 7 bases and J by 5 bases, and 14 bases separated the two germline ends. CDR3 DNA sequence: TGCAGCGGAGGGACGGGGTGGAATGAAAAACTGTTTTTT. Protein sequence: CSGGTGWNEKLFF.

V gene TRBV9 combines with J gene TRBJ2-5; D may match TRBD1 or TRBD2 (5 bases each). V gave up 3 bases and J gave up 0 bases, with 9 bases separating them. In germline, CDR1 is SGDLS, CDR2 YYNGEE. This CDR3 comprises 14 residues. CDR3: CASSAGTYQETQYF. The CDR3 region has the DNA TGTGCCAGCAGCGCAGGGACGTACCAAGAGACCCAGTACTTC.

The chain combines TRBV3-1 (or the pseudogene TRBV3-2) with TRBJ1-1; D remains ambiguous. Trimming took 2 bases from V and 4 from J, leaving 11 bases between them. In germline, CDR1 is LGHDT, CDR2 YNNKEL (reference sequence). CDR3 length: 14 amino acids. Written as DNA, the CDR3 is TGTGCCAGCAGCCAACCGGGTAGAAGCACTGAAGCTTTCTTT. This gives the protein CASSQPGRSTEAFF.

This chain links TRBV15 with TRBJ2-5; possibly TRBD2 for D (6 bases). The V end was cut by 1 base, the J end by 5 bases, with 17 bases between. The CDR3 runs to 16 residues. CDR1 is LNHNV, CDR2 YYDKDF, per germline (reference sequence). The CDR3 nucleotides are TGTGCCACCAGCAGAGTGAGGTTCGAGGGGACTGAGACCCAGTACTTC. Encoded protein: CATSRVRFEGTETQYF.

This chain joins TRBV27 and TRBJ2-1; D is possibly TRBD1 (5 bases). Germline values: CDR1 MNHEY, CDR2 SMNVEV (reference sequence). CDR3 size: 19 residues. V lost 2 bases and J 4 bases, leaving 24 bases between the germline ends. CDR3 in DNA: TGTGCCAGCAGTTTAGTTGCCCCAGGGTCCCCTTCCATATACAATGAGCAGTTCTTC. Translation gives CASSLVAPGSPSIYNEQFF.

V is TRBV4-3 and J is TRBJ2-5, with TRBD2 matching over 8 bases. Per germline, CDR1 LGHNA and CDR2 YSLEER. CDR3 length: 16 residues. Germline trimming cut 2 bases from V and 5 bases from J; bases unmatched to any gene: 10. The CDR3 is CASSQNGAGGWETQYF. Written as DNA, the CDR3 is TGCGCCAGCAGCCAAAATGGGGCGGGAGGATGGGAGACCCAGTACTTC.

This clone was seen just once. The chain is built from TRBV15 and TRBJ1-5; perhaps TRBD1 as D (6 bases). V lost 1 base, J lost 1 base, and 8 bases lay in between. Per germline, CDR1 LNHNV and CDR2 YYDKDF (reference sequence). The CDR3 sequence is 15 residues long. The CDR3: CATSRGGGSNQPQHF. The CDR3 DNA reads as TGTGCCACCAGCAGAGGGGGGGGCAGCAATCAGCCCCAGCATTTT. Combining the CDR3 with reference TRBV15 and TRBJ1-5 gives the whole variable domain DAMVIQNPRYQVTQFGKPVTLSCSQTLNHNVMYWYQQKSSQAPKLLFHYYDKDFNNEADTPDNFQSRRPNTSFCFLDIRSPGLGDTAMYLCATSRGGGSNQPQHFGDGTRLSIL.

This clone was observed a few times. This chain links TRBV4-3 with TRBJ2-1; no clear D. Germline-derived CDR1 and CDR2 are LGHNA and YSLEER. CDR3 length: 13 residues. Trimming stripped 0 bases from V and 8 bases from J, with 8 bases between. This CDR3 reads CASSQDWPDEQFF. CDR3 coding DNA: TGCGCCAGCAGCCAAGATTGGCCCGATGAGCAGTTCTTC.

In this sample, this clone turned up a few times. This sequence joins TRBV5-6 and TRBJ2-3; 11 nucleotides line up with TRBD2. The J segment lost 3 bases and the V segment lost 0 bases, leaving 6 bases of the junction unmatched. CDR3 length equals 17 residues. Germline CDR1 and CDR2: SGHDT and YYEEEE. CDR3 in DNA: TGTGCCAGCAGCTTGGCCCCGGTAGCGGGGGGGACAGATACGCAGTATTTT. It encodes CASSLAPVAGGTDTQYF.

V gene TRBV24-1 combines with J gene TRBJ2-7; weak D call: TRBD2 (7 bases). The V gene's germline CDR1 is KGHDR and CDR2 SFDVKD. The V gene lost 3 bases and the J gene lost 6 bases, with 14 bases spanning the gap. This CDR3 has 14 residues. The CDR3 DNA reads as TGTGCCACCAGTGATCCCGGTCGGGGGGCCGAGCAGTACTTC. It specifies CATSDPGRGAEQYF.

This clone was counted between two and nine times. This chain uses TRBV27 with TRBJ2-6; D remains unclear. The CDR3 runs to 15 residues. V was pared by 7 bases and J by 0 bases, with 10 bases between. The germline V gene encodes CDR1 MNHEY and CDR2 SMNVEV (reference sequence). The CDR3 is CASKTVSSGANVLTF. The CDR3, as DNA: TGTGCCAGCAAGACGGTTAGCTCTGGGGCCAACGTCCTGACTTTC.

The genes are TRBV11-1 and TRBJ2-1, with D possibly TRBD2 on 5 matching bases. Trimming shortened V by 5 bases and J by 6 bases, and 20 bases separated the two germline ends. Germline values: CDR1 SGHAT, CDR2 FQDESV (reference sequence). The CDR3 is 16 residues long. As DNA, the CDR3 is TGTGCCAGCAGCGACGCCCCTAGCAGGAGGTCCAATGAGCAGTTCTTC. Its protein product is CASSDAPSRRSNEQFF.

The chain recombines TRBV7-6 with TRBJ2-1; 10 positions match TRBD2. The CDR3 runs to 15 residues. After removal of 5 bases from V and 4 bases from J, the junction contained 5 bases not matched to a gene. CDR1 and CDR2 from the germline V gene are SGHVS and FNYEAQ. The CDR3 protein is CASSPGLAEYNEQFF. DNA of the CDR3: TGTGCCAGCAGCCCCGGACTAGCGGAGTACAATGAGCAGTTCTTC.

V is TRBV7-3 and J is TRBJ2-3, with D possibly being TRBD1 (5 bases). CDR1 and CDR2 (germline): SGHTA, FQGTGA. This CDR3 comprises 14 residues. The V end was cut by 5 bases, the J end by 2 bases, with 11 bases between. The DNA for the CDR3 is TGTGCCAGCAGCCCTGGACACACCACAGATACGCAGTATTTT. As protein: CASSPGHTTDTQYF.

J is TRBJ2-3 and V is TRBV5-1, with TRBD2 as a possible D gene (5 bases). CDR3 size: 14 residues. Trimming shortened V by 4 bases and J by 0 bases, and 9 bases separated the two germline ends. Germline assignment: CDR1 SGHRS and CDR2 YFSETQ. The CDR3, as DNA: TGCGCCAGCAGCACCGGGGAAAGCACAGATACGCAGTATTTT. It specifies CASSTGESTDTQYF.